The clone carrying this T cell receptor beta chain showed up just a few times. Sequencing was performed with immunoSEQ multiplex PCR; in TCRdb, only in-frame clones are kept and a portion is missing. The sample has approximately 500,000 clones; around 90% are singletons. The CDR3 sequence is 15 residues long. Germline assignment: CDR1 SGHAT and CDR2 FQNNGV. V shed 5 bases and J shed 1 base, with 14 bases lying between them. The data were obtained in a study of blood T cell repertoires in COVID-19. V gene TRBV11-2 combines with J gene TRBJ1-1, with D perhaps TRBD1 (6 bases). This TCR came from a woman aged 45-59 years with COVID-19, enrolled during active disease. The specimen sequenced was peripheral blood. The CDR3 reads CASSPPGHRNTEAFF. CDR3 sequence (DNA): TGTGCCAGCAGCCCTCCGGGACACAGGAACACTGAAGCTTTCTTT.